Listed here are 5 T cell receptor beta chains from one sample, sequenced in a study of blood T cell repertoires in COVID-19. Using immunoSEQ multiplex PCR, the repertoire was profiled, and TCRdb retains in-frame clones only, with some absent. The sample includes 60,000 or so clones, over 80% seen only once; the top ten take around 8%. The sequenced material came from peripheral blood. Every receptor here comes from a human donor with active COVID-19. The donor label of this sample is uncertain.

J is TRBJ2-1 and V is TRBV3-1 (or the pseudogene TRBV3-2), with 8 bases lining up with TRBD1. The CDR3 covers 15 residues. The V and J ends lost 4 bases and 3 bases, in that order; junction bases with no gene match: 5. CDR1 is LGHDT and CDR2 is YNNKEL in the germline V gene (reference sequence). The CDR3 DNA reads as TGTGCCAGCAGCCCGGGGACAGGTTTCTACAATGAGCAGTTCTTC. Its protein is CASSPGTGFYNEQFF.

The V call is TRBV5-6, the J call TRBJ1-3, with 9 bases fitting TRBD1. V was clipped by 4 bases and J by 4 bases; unmatched bases: 9. Germline values: CDR1 SGHDT, CDR2 YYEEEE. The CDR3 consists of 16 residues. The CDR3: CASSINRGLTGNTIYF. In DNA, the CDR3 is TGTGCCAGCAGCATTAACAGGGGGCTAACGGGAAACACCATATATTTT.

This chain connects TRBV6-2 or TRBV6-3 to TRBJ2-7; 8 bases align to TRBD2. V lost 6 bases, J lost 4 bases, and 8 bases stayed unmatched. CDR3 length: 14 amino acids. Germline-derived CDR1 and CDR2 are MNHEY and SVGEGT. The CDR3 reads CASRPSGRPYEQYF. The CDR3 DNA sequence: TGTGCCAGCAGGCCTAGCGGGCGACCTTACGAGCAGTACTTC.

The chain recombines TRBV4-1 with TRBJ1-6; D might be TRBD1 (6 bases). Germline lookup yields CDR1 MGHRA and CDR2 YSYEKL. The V end lost 3 bases, the J end lost 6 bases, and 15 bases lay between the germline ends. CDR3 length: 16 residues. This CDR3 is CASSQGEGVLNSPLHF. CDR3 nucleotide sequence: TGCGCCAGCAGCCAGGGAGAGGGGGTACTTAATTCACCCCTCCACTTT.

V is TRBV7-9 and J is TRBJ1-1; D gene uncertain. With 3 bases removed from V and 1 base from J, the gap between germline ends came to 6 bases. CDR3 length: 13 residues. The germline V gene encodes CDR1 SEHNR and CDR2 FQNEAQ (reference sequence). The CDR3 DNA reads TGTGCCAGCAGCTTGGGCCAGAACACTGAAGCTTTCTTT. Translated: CASSLGQNTEAFF.